The 23 T cell receptor beta chains presented below share a single source sample, sequenced in a study of siplizumab effects on memory and regulatory T cells. Sequenced by immunoSEQ multiplex PCR; TCRdb stores in-frame clones only, minus some. The table shows about 100,000 clones, with around 90% occurring only once. Material: CD4+ T cells sorted from blood. These receptors were collected from a human donor in good health.

The CDR3 reads CATRTGAISGNTIYF. The CDR3 DNA sequence: TGTGCCACCCGGACAGGGGCCATTTCTGGAAACACCATATATTTT. The V and J genes are TRBV28 and TRBJ1-3, with 9 bases fitting TRBD1. The V gene's germline CDR1 is MDHEN and CDR2 SYDVKM. V dropped 10 bases and J dropped 1; count of bases not matched to a gene: 8. The CDR3 loop spans 15 amino acids.

The V gene is TRBV18, the J gene TRBJ1-2; D unclear. The germline CDR1 and CDR2 sequences are KGHSH and LQKENI. V was trimmed by 4 bases and J by 8 bases, leaving 11 bases between them. This CDR3 spans 12 amino acids. The CDR3 loop is CASSHGLSGYTF. The CDR3 DNA sequence: TGTGCCAGCTCACATGGGCTTAGCGGCTACACCTTC.

CDR3 nucleotides: TGTGCCATCAGTGTTGAGCGGGGGGGCGCAGATACGCAGTATTTT. This translates into CAISVERGGADTQYF. The chain links TRBV10-3 to TRBJ2-3, with 10 nucleotides matching TRBD2. This CDR3 comprises 15 residues. CDR1 ENHRY and CDR2 SYGVKD come from the germline V gene. The J segment lost 4 bases and the V segment lost 4 bases, leaving 5 bases of the junction unmatched.

This clone was seen ten or more times. The chain joins TRBV27 to TRBJ2-7; weak D call: TRBD1 (5 bases). The CDR3 loop spans 13 amino acids. Germline V lookup: CDR1 MNHEY, CDR2 SMNVEV (reference sequence). The ends were cut back, 5 bases at V and 3 bases at J, with 11 bases in the middle. CDR3 loop: CASSIRDNYEQYF. In DNA, the CDR3 is TGTGCCAGCAGTATCAGGGATAACTACGAGCAGTACTTC.

The chain employs TRBV18 and TRBJ1-3; D is ambiguous. Deletions cut 0 bases from V and 0 bases from J, with 12 bases between. The CDR3 has 17 amino acids. Germline V gene lookup returns CDR1 KGHSH and CDR2 LQKENI. The CDR3 protein is CASSPPVGSSSGNTIYF. The DNA of the CDR3 is TGTGCCAGCTCACCACCGGTGGGCTCATCCTCTGGAAACACCATATATTTT.

The V gene is TRBV7-2, the J gene TRBJ1-2; D not resolved. V shed 1 base and J shed 3 bases, with 9 bases lying between them. The germline gives CDR1 SGHTA, CDR2 FQGNSA. There are 14 residues in the CDR3. The CDR3 nucleotides read TGTGCCAGCAGCTTAGGCGGGAAGGACTATGGCTACACCTTC. It encodes CASSLGGKDYGYTF.

This clone appeared a few times. The chain carries TRBV18 and TRBJ1-1; D not resolved. Germline V gene sequence: CDR1 KGHSH, CDR2 LQKENI. CDR3 length: 15 amino acids. The germline V and J ends were trimmed by 5 bases and 0 bases, with 13 bases remaining between them. The CDR3 loop reads CASSWSDGMNTEAFF. The CDR3 region has the DNA TGTGCCAGCTCATGGTCCGACGGAATGAACACTGAAGCTTTCTTT.

Turning to this clone: The junction does not match germline at one end; this may be a read error. The chain uses TRBV19 and TRBJ1-1; 7 positions agree with TRBD1. The CDR3 loop spans 13 amino acids. In germline, CDR1 is LNHDA, CDR2 SQIVND (reference sequence). CDR3 nucleotides: TGTGCCAGTAGCATAGACAGGGATGGAGAAGCTTTCTTT. Its protein product is CASSIDRDGEAFF.

The CDR3 sequence is CASSRGGGNTEAFF. CDR3 sequence (DNA): TGTGCCAGCAGCCGGGGGGGAGGGAACACTGAAGCTTTCTTT. This chain joins TRBV28 and TRBJ1-1; a weak D match, TRBD1 (5 bases). From germline, CDR1 is MDHEN and CDR2 SYDVKM. Trimming removed 6 bases from V and 1 base from J, with 12 bases in between. The CDR3 consists of 14 residues.

The chain links TRBV19 to TRBJ2-3; 9 nucleotides line up with TRBD1. The germline CDR1 and CDR2 sequences are LNHDA and SQIVND (reference sequence). The CDR3 is 15 residues long. V shed 1 base, J shed 9 bases, and the junction held 8 bases outside the gene matches. CDR3 in amino acids: CASSIGGQGPRTQYF. CDR3 sequence (DNA): TGTGCCAGTAGTATAGGGGGACAGGGCCCCCGGACGCAGTATTTT.

The chain's CDR3 is CASSPYDTSGGQETQYF. The CDR3 nucleotides are TGTGCCAGCAGCCCATACGATACTAGCGGGGGGCAAGAGACCCAGTACTTC. This chain uses TRBV11-1 with TRBJ2-5; 12 positions match TRBD2. The CDR3 is 17 amino acids. J lost 2 bases, V lost 5 bases, and 9 bases had no gene match. Germline V lookup: CDR1 SGHAT, CDR2 FQDESV (reference sequence).

This clone was seen just once. This chain uses TRBV7-2 with TRBJ1-3, with D uncertain. Germline V gene lookup returns CDR1 SGHTA and CDR2 FQGNSA. CDR3 length equals 16 residues. Trimming took off 5 bases at V and 2 bases at J, with 16 bases between the two ends. Written as DNA, the CDR3 is TGTGCCAGCAGCCCTCTTATGATGGGAACTGGAAACACCATATATTTT. Protein sequence: CASSPLMMGTGNTIYF.

This chain connects TRBV28 to TRBJ1-5; D uncertain. V dropped 9 bases and J dropped 7 bases, with 10 bases sitting between them. Germline CDR1 is MDHEN and CDR2 is SYDVKM. This CDR3 has 11 amino acids. Here the CDR3 DNA reads TGTGCCAGTGGACCCGCCCAGCCCCAGCATTTT. It codes for CASGPAQPQHF.

The chain combines TRBV28 with TRBJ1-6; D perhaps matches TRBD1 (5 bases). The germline gives CDR1 MDHEN, CDR2 SYDVKM. This CDR3 is 13 amino acids long. V lost 9 bases and J lost 5, with 11 bases in between. The chain's CDR3 is CASSRVDNSPLHF. In DNA, the CDR3 is TGTGCCAGTTCCAGGGTTGATAATTCACCCCTCCACTTT.

CDR3 in DNA: TGTGCCAGCGAACGAGACACCTATGGCTACACCTTC. This sequence encodes CASERDTYGYTF. The rearrangement joins TRBV28 to TRBJ1-2, with D unclear. The CDR3 is 12 amino acids. Germline values: CDR1 MDHEN, CDR2 SYDVKM. Trimming shortened V by 8 bases and J by 4 bases, and 11 bases separated the two germline ends.

The rearrangement joins TRBV28 to TRBJ1-1, with 9 positions matching TRBD1. The CDR3 loop spans 15 amino acids. Germline CDR1 and CDR2: MDHEN and SYDVKM. J lost 1 base, V lost 6 bases, and 6 bases had no gene match. CDR3 sequence (DNA): TGTGCCAGCAGGCAGACAGGGGGGGGGAACACTGAAGCTTTCTTT. This encodes CASRQTGGGNTEAFF.

The chain combines TRBV6-5 with TRBJ2-3, with 9 bases fitting TRBD2. The V and J ends lost 6 bases and 11 bases, in that order; junction bases with no gene match: 12. The CDR3 is 14 residues long. Germline V gene lookup returns CDR1 MNHEY and CDR2 SVGAGI. DNA for the CDR3: TGTGCCAGCAGCCCCGGGTTAGCGGGGGAGGGGCAGTATTTT. This codes for CASSPGLAGEGQYF.

The chain combines TRBV7-2 with TRBJ2-5, with no clear D. Germline-derived CDR1 and CDR2 are SGHTA and FQGNSA. There are 15 residues in the CDR3. Trimming took 7 bases from V and 2 from J, leaving 17 bases between them. This CDR3 is CASILLTGPQETQYF. CDR3 bases: TGTGCCAGCATCCTACTTACCGGGCCTCAAGAGACCCAGTACTTC.

The rearrangement links TRBV9 to TRBJ2-7; the D gene could be TRBD1 or TRBD2 (6 bases each). The CDR3 length is 15 residues. CDR1 and CDR2 (germline): SGDLS, YYNGEE. The ends were cut back, 0 bases at V and 6 bases at J, with 16 bases in the middle. The CDR3 nucleotides are TGTGCCAGCAGCGTAGAGGGGGAGGTGGGAGGCGAGCAGTACTTC. Its translation: CASSVEGEVGGEQYF.

This clone was seen a handful of times. In DNA, the CDR3 is TGTGCCAGCGGCCGGTACAATCAGCCCCAGCATTTT. It yields the protein CASGRYNQPQHF. The chain couples TRBV27 to TRBJ1-5; the D is unclear. Germline V CDR1 and CDR2: MNHEY, SMNVEV (reference sequence). The CDR3 is 12 amino acids. Between the trimmed V and J ends, which lost 8 bases and 3 bases, there was a span of 8 bases.

A single count supports this clone. The rearrangement joins TRBV6-1 to TRBJ1-3; the D gene is possibly TRBD1 (6 bases). V lost 8 bases to trimming and J lost 7 bases, with 21 bases between them. Per germline, CDR1 MNHNS and CDR2 SASEGT. The CDR3 covers 15 residues. The CDR3 nucleotides read TGTGCCAGCGGGAGCGGGACAATTTTCGCGAACACCATATATTTT. Translated, it gives CASGSGTIFANTIYF.

This chain connects TRBV9 to TRBJ2-1; 7 nucleotides line up with TRBD2. The V segment lost 4 bases and the J segment 0 bases; nucleotides outside the gene matches: 7. This CDR3 contains 16 residues. Germline CDR1 is SGDLS and CDR2 is YYNGEE. The CDR3 sequence is CASSTGTTSSYNEQFF. For the CDR3, the DNA is TGTGCCAGCAGCACCGGGACTACGAGCTCCTACAATGAGCAGTTCTTC. The full variable domain, with the rest looked up from reference TRBV9 and TRBJ2-1, is DSGVTQTPKHLITATGQRVTLRCSPRSGDLSVYWYQQSLDQGLQFLIQYYNGEERAKGNILERFSAQQFPDLHSELNLSSLELGDSALYFCASSTGTTSSYNEQFFGPGTRLTVL.

The chain couples TRBV27 to TRBJ2-3, with a tentative D call TRBD2 (5 bases). The CDR3 consists of 13 residues. V was clipped by 2 bases and J by 3 bases, with 6 bases between them. Germline V gene lookup returns CDR1 MNHEY and CDR2 SMNVEV (reference sequence). This CDR3 reads CASSLPGTDTQYF. Written as DNA, the CDR3 is TGTGCCAGCAGTTTACCGGGGACAGATACGCAGTATTTT.